Presented here are 10 T cell receptor beta chains from one specimen sequenced in a study of beta chain features in type 1 diabetes. Broader study findings: Patients with Type 1 diabetes showed moderately but significantly shorter TCRB CDR3s in all four CD4+ subsets.

For these receptors, no antigen is known. The entirety of the isolated RNA underwent reverse transcription, so expressed TCRB transcripts were sequenced. Only in-frame clones appear in the TCRdb table, and some are missing; sequencing was by immunoSEQ multiplex PCR. Altogether hundreds of thousands of clones are present, roughly an eighth being singletons, with the ten largest covering 0.03% to 0.045%. Sequencing used naive CD4+ T cells from blood. These receptor sequences come from a man younger than 30 with type 1 diabetes.

This clone was counted only a few times. J is TRBJ2-6 and V is TRBV27, with TRBD2 matching 14 bases. The CDR3 sequence is 19 residues long. V lost 2 bases and J lost 1; bases outside the gene matches: 4. CDR1 is MNHEY, CDR2 SMNVEV, per germline (reference sequence). The CDR3 loop is CASSLRTSGRPSGANVLTF. The CDR3 DNA is TGTGCCAGCAGTTTAAGGACTAGCGGGAGGCCATCTGGGGCCAACGTCCTGACTTTC.

The genes are TRBV2 and TRBJ1-1; D is unresolved. The CDR3 is made up of 12 amino acids. Germline-derived CDR1 and CDR2 are SNHLY and FYNNEI. V was pared by 6 bases and J by 0 bases, with 5 bases between. CDR3 in amino acids: CASRQMNTEAFF. CDR3 DNA sequence: TGTGCCAGCAGACAGATGAACACTGAAGCTTTCTTT. The full variable domain, its missing parts supplied by reference TRBV2 and TRBJ1-1, is EPEVTQTPSHQVTQMGQEVILRCVPISNHLYFYWYRQILGQKVEFLVSFYNNEISEKSEIFDDQFSVERPDGSNFTLKIRSTKLEDSAMYFCASRQMNTEAFFGQGTRLTVV.

This clone was counted a few times. The genes are TRBV7-2 and TRBJ2-1, with TRBD1 as a possible D gene (6 bases). Trimming removed 7 bases from V and 3 bases from J, with 13 bases in between. Germline loops: CDR1 SGHTA, CDR2 FQGNSA. This CDR3 contains 14 residues. In DNA, the CDR3 is TGTGCCAGCACCCTACAGGGAGTCTACAATGAGCAGTTCTTC. This gives the protein CASTLQGVYNEQFF.

J is TRBJ1-2 and V is TRBV18; D unresolved. V gave up 0 bases and J gave up 3 bases, with 14 bases separating them. This CDR3 is built from 16 residues. Germline assignment: CDR1 KGHSH and CDR2 LQKENI. DNA of the CDR3: TGTGCCAGCTCACCACCTAGGACGGGAGGCGACTATGGCTACACCTTC. Translation gives CASSPPRTGGDYGYTF.

Only a few counts were recorded for this clone. This chain connects TRBV7-9 to TRBJ2-2; D ambiguous. This CDR3 is 16 amino acids long. The germline V and J ends were trimmed by 6 bases and 6 bases, with 20 bases remaining between them. From germline, CDR1 is SEHNR and CDR2 FQNEAQ (reference sequence). CDR3 DNA: TGTGCCAGCAGTCTCCATGGGGTGGAGATCGCCGGGGAGCTGTTTTTT. Translation: CASSLHGVEIAGELFF.

The V and J genes are TRBV2 and TRBJ2-7; 8 bases line up with TRBD2. CDR3 length: 15 amino acids. Germline values: CDR1 SNHLY, CDR2 FYNNEI. The trim removed 1 base at V and 4 bases at J, leaving 6 bases unmatched. The CDR3 here is CASSEEAAGVYEQYF. DNA for the CDR3: TGTGCCAGCAGTGAAGAGGCAGCGGGGGTGTACGAGCAGTACTTC. Together with reference TRBV2 and TRBJ2-7, the CDR3 gives the full variable domain: EPEVTQTPSHQVTQMGQEVILRCVPISNHLYFYWYRQILGQKVEFLVSFYNNEISEKSEIFDDQFSVERPDGSNFTLKIRSTKLEDSAMYFCASSEEAAGVYEQYFGPGTRLTVT.

This clone was detected only a few times. The V and J genes are TRBV7-2 and TRBJ2-1; maybe TRBD1 (5 bases). Germline CDR1 SGHTA, CDR2 FQGNSA. V was shortened by 5 bases and J by 7 bases, with 15 bases between the two germline ends. The CDR3 loop spans 14 amino acids. In DNA, the CDR3 is TGTGCCAGCAGCCCCACTATGGGGCCTAATGAGCAGTTCTTC. It specifies CASSPTMGPNEQFF.

The gene calls are TRBV4-1 and TRBJ2-7; D may match TRBD1 or TRBD2 (5 bases each). V shed 4 bases and J shed 5 bases, with 18 bases lying between them. Germline CDR1 reads MGHRA; CDR2 reads YSYEKL. This CDR3 is built from 15 residues. CDR3 in DNA: TGCGCCAGCAGCCCCCGGGGATTGGGGACGAACGAGCAGTACTTC. Translated: CASSPRGLGTNEQYF.

The CDR3 coding sequence is TGCGCCAGCAGCCAAGAATCGGGCCTCTCCTCCTACAATGAGCAGTTCTTC. Encoded protein: CASSQESGLSSYNEQFF. The chain has TRBV4-3 and TRBJ2-1; D gene uncertain. Germline values: CDR1 LGHNA, CDR2 YSLEER. The CDR3 runs 17 residues. V dropped 0 bases and J dropped 0 bases, with 12 bases sitting between them.

This clone was seen more than once but under ten times. The chain uses TRBV18 and TRBJ1-1, with a possible D match to TRBD1 (6 bases). This CDR3 contains 17 residues. CDR1 is KGHSH and CDR2 is LQKENI in the germline V gene. V was trimmed by 2 bases and J by 0 bases, leaving 16 bases between them. The CDR3 loop reads CASSPDWQGSMNTEAFF. The DNA for the CDR3 is TGTGCCAGCTCACCAGACTGGCAGGGGTCAATGAACACTGAAGCTTTCTTT.